This T cell receptor beta chain appears in the sequencing data of a study of Ad26.COV2.S vaccination and SARS-CoV-2 variants. Looking at the study overall: Donor joined the COV1001 Ad26.COV2.S trial arm. Ad26.COV2.S shots went into the muscle once or twice, 56 days apart. Study results and caveats: Participants in the vaccine arm had higher spike-specific TCR breadth; placebo recipients had lower.

A word on this clone: Its antigen is undetermined.

Treatment defined: around 19 received Ad26.COV2.S at low or high dose, single or two shots; a few received placebo; per-sample allocation not given. Repertoires come from day 63 after the first vaccine or placebo injection. The method was immunoSEQ multiplex PCR; TCRdb's version includes in-frame clones alone and lacks a portion of them. Among hundreds of thousands of clones listed, about 90% were seen once. The CDR3 covers 21 residues. V lost 1 base to trimming and J lost 4 bases; unmatched junction nucleotides: 21. Germline assignment: CDR1 LGHDT and CDR2 YNNKEL (reference sequence). Specimen: peripheral blood, collected in a trial of Ad26.COV2.S vaccine versus placebo. The rearrangement uses TRBV3-1 (or the pseudogene TRBV3-2) and TRBJ2-5, with TRBD2 matching over 10 bases. The TCR was taken from a person aged 18 to 59 who received the Ad26.COV2.S COVID-19 vaccine or a placebo. The CDR3 DNA reads TGTGCCAGCAGCCAAGGTACGGGTCAAACTAGCGGGATCGGTTCGCGAGAGACCCAGTACTTC. Protein sequence: CASSQGTGQTSGIGSRETQYF.